Listed here is a single TCR beta chain. Its target is not known. This CDR3 is built from 15 residues. The ends were cut back, 4 bases at V and 0 bases at J, with 11 bases in the middle. CDR1 and CDR2 (germline): SGHRS, YFSETQ. The data were taken from a study of shared clonotypes between healthy human individuals. Study-wide findings and caveats: Rarefaction indicated that sorted-subset sequencing remained incomplete although depth was large.

Template for every sorted-subset replicate PCR totaled roughly 200 ng DNA, tens of thousands of T cell genomes. Authors' data handling: ImmunoSEQ gave junction-only sequences without quality scores, so filtering differed. Using immunoSEQ multiplex PCR, the repertoire was profiled, and TCRdb retains in-frame clones only, with some absent. V and J calls and clone size are as listed in that table; D and trimming were resolved from the DNA. The sample consists of over 2 million clones, about nine tenths of them appearing once. The rearrangement links TRBV5-1 to TRBJ1-3, with D hard to call. This receptor was identified in a man younger than 35 in good health. Some clones in this sample may be carry-over from other donors' samples. The specimen sequenced was naive CD4+ T cells from PBMCs. The subset was: CD45RA+ positively selected. The CDR3: CASSERLLSGNTIYF. In DNA, the CDR3 is TGCGCCAGCAGCGAGCGTCTACTCTCTGGAAACACCATATATTTT.